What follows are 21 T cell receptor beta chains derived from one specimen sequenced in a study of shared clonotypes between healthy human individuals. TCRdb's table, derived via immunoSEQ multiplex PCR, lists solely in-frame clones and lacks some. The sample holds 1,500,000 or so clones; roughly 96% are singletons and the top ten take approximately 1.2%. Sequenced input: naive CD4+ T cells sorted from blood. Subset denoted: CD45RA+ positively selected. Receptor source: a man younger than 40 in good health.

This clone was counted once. The DNA for the CDR3 is TGTGCCAGCAGCACCCCCGGGACAGGGAAAGACAATGAGCAGTTCTTC. Translating gives CASSTPGTGKDNEQFF. The chain recombines TRBV28 with TRBJ2-1, with 9 nucleotides matching TRBD1. J was trimmed by 5 bases and V by 6 bases; bases with no gene match: 11. Germline loops: CDR1 MDHEN, CDR2 SYDVKM. This CDR3 region has 16 residues.

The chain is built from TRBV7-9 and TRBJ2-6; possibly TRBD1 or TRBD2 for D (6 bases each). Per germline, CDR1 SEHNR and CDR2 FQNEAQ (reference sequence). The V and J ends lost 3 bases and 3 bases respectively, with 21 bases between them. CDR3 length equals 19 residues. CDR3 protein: CASSFRPVGGQGGANVLTF. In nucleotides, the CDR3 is TGTGCCAGCAGCTTCCGTCCCGTGGGGGGCCAGGGTGGGGCCAACGTCCTGACTTTC.

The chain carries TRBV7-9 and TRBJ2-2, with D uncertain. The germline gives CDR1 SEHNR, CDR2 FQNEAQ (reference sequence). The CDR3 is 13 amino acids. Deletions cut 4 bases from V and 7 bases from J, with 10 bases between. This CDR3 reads CASSYMDGGELFF. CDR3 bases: TGTGCCAGCAGCTACATGGACGGCGGGGAGCTGTTTTTT.

The CDR3 sequence: CASSFASPDEQFF. The CDR3, as DNA: TGTGCCAGCAGTTTCGCGAGCCCGGATGAGCAGTTCTTC. J is TRBJ2-1 and V is TRBV27, with unresolved D. The V end lost 3 bases, the J end lost 8 bases, and 11 bases lay between the germline ends. This CDR3 has 13 amino acids. CDR1 and CDR2 (germline): MNHEY, SMNVEV (reference sequence).

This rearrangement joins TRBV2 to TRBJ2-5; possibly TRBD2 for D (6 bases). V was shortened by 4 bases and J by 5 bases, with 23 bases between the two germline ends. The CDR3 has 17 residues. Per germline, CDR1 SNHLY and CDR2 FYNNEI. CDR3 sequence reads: CASSARFLGLLGETQYF. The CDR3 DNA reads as TGTGCCAGCAGTGCACGGTTCCTGGGACTGCTAGGGGAGACCCAGTACTTC.

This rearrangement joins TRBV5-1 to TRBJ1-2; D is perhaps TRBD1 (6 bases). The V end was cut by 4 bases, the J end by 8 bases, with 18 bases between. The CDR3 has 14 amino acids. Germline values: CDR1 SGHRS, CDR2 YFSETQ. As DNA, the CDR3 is TGCGCCAGCAGCACCGGGACAAGTCTCCGAGGCTACACCTTC. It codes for CASSTGTSLRGYTF.

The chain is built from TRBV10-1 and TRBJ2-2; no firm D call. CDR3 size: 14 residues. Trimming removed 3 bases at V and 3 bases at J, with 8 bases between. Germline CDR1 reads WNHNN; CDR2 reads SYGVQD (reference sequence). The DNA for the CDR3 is TGCGCCAGCAGTGATGGTGCCTACACCGGGGAGCTGTTTTTT. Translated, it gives CASSDGAYTGELFF.

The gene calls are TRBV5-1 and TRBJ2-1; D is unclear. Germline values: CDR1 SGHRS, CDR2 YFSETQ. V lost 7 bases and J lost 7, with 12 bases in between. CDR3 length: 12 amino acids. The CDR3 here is CASRDTVNEQFF. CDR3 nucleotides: TGCGCCAGCCGCGATACGGTAAATGAGCAGTTCTTC.

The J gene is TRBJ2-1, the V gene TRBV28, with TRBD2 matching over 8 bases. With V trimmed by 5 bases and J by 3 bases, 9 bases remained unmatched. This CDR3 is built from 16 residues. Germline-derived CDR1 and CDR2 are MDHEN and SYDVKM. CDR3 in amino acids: CASSPSGLVNYNEQFF. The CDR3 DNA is TGTGCCAGCAGTCCCTCGGGACTAGTTAACTACAATGAGCAGTTCTTC.

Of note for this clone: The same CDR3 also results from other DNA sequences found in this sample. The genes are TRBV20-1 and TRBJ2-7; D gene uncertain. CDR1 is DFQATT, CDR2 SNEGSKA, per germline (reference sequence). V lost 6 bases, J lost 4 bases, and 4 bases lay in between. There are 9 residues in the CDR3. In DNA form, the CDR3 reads TGCAGTGCCGCGTACGAGCAGTACTTC. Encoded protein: CSAAYEQYF.

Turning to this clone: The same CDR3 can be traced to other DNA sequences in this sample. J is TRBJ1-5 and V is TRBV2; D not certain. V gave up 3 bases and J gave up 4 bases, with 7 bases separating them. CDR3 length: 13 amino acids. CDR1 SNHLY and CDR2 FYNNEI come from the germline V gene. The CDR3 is CASSDSGNQPQHF. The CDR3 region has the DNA TGTGCCAGCAGTGATTCCGGGAATCAGCCCCAGCATTTT.

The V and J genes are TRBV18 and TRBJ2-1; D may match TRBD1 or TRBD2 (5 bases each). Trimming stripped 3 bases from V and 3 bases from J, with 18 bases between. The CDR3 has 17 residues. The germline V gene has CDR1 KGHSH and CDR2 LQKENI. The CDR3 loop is CASSPPGQRIIYNEQFF. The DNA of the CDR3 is TGTGCCAGCTCACCTCCAGGGCAGCGGATCATCTACAATGAGCAGTTCTTC.

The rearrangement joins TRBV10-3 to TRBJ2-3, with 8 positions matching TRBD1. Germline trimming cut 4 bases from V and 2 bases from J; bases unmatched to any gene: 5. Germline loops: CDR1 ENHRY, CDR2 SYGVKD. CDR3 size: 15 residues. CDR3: CAISVRGQDTDTQYF. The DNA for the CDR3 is TGTGCCATCAGTGTGCGGGGACAGGACACAGATACGCAGTATTTT.

The CDR3 bases are TGTGCCAGCAGCTTGGCCGGGACAGGGGGAGCGGGGGAGCTGTTTTTT. Protein: CASSLAGTGGAGELFF. J is TRBJ2-2 and V is TRBV5-4; 11 bases match TRBD1. V lost 0 bases, J lost 8 bases, and 6 bases stayed unmatched. CDR1 is SGHNT, CDR2 YYREEE, per germline (reference sequence). This CDR3 comprises 16 residues.

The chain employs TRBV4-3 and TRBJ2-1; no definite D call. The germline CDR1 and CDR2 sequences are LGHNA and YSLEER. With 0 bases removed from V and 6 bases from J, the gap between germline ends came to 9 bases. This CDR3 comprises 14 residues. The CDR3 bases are TGCGCCAGCAGCCAAGAGCCACTTAGCAATGAGCAGTTCTTC. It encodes CASSQEPLSNEQFF.

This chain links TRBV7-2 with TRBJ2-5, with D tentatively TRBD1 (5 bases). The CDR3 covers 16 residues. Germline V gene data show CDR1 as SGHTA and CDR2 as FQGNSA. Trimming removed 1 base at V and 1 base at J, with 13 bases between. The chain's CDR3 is CASSLGVTGFQETQYF. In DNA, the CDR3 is TGTGCCAGCAGCTTAGGAGTTACAGGCTTCCAAGAGACCCAGTACTTC.

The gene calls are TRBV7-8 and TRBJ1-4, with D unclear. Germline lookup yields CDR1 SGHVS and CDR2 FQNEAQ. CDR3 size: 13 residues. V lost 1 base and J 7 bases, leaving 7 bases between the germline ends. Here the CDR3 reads CASSLVAGEKLFF. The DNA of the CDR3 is TGTGCCAGCAGCTTAGTTGCGGGTGAAAAACTGTTTTTT. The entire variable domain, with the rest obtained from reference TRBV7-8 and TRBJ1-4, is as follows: GAGVSQSPRYKVAKRGQDVALRCDPISGHVSLFWYQQALGQGPEFLTYFQNEAQLDKSGLPSDRFFAERPEGSVSTLKIQRTQQEDSAVYLCASSLVAGEKLFFGSGTQLSVL.

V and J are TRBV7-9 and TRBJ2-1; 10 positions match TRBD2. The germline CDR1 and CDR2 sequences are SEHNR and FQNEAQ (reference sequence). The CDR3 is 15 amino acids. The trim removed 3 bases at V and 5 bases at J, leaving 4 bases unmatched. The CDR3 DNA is TGTGCCAGCAGCTTTTTGAGCGGGGGGGACAATGAGCAGTTCTTC. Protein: CASSFLSGGDNEQFF.

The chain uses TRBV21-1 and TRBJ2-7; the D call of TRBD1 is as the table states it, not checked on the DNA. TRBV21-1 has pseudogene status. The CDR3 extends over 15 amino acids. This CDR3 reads CASGHSGRQDYEQYF. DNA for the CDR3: TGTGCCAGCGGACACTCGGGGAGACAGGACTACGAGCAGTACTTC.

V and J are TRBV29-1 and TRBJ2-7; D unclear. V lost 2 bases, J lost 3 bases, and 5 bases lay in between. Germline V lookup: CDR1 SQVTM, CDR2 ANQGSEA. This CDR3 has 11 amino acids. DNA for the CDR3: TGCAGCGTTGAAAGTTACTACGAGCAGTACTTC. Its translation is CSVESYYEQYF.

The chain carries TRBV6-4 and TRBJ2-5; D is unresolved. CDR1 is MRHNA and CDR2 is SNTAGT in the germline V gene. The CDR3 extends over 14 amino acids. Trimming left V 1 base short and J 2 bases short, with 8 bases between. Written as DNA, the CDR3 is TGTGCCAGCAGTGACTTTGTGGAACAAGAGACCCAGTACTTC. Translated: CASSDFVEQETQYF.